The 16 T cell receptor beta chains given below trace back to one sample, sequenced in a study of T cells after yellow fever vaccination. One entry per CDR3 protein, called by TCRdb with MiXCR from the 5' RACE reads. The sample carries 350,000 to 450,000 distinct CDR3 sequences, 15% to 20% recorded once. The input for sequencing was PBMCs, taken before the yellow fever booster vaccination. These receptor sequences come from a young man who received the YFV17D yellow fever vaccine.

There are many counts of this clonotype. The CDR3 nucleotides are TGCGCCAGCAGCTTGAGGGTTAACACCGGGGAGCTGTTTTTT. As protein: CASSLRVNTGELFF. The chain combines TRBV5-1 with TRBJ2-2; no definite D call. The CDR3 contains 14 residues. Germline loops: CDR1 SGHRS, CDR2 YFSETQ. Between the trimmed V and J ends, which lost 1 base and 2 bases, there was a span of 6 bases.

This clonotype appeared many times. This chain joins TRBV4-2 and TRBJ2-7; 11 nucleotides match TRBD1. V shed 0 bases, J shed 3 bases, and the junction held 4 bases outside the gene matches. CDR1 is LGHNA, CDR2 YNFKEQ, per germline. CDR3 length equals 16 residues. The CDR3 loop reads CASSQDRGTGGYEQYF. CDR3 nucleotides: TGTGCCAGCAGCCAAGATAGGGGGACAGGGGGCTACGAGCAGTACTTC.

A few counts support this clonotype. V is TRBV5-6 and J is TRBJ1-4, with D hard to call. V was clipped by 1 base and J by 4 bases, with 8 bases between them. The CDR3 loop spans 14 amino acids. CDR1 and CDR2 from the germline V gene are SGHDT and YYEEEE. CDR3 in amino acids: CASSLLGGNEKLFF. The CDR3 bases are TGTGCCAGCAGCTTGCTAGGTGGTAATGAAAAACTGTTTTTT.

There are a few counts of this clonotype. V and J are TRBV12-3 or TRBV12-4 and TRBJ1-1; tentatively, D is TRBD1 (5 bases). The CDR3 extends over 11 amino acids. V was pared by 5 bases and J by 10 bases, with 11 bases between. This CDR3 is CASSTGAIAFF. CDR3 nucleotide sequence: TGTGCCAGCAGTACAGGCGCCATAGCTTTCTTT.

The chain has TRBV6-6 and TRBJ2-3; D perhaps matches TRBD2 (7 bases). The germline V gene has CDR1 MNHNY and CDR2 SVGAGI (reference sequence). The CDR3 contains 16 residues. Trimming took 5 bases from V and 4 from J, leaving 19 bases between them. CDR3 DNA: TGTGCCAGCAGTCCCTTAGGGGGGGGCGGCGCAGATACGCAGTATTTT. Amino acids: CASSPLGGGGADTQYF.

This chain connects TRBV4-2 to TRBJ1-6, with a weak D call TRBD1 (5 bases). V was clipped by 5 bases and J by 9 bases, with 20 bases between them. The germline gives CDR1 LGHNA, CDR2 YNFKEQ. CDR3 length: 16 amino acids. The CDR3 DNA reads as TGTGCCAGCAGCGAGGACCAGGGACCCTCCCCTTCACCCCTCCACTTT. It translates to CASSEDQGPSPSPLHF.

This clonotype was seen a few times. The chain is built from TRBV29-1 and TRBJ2-3, with unresolved D. From germline, CDR1 is SQVTM and CDR2 ANQGSEA. Trimming took off 0 bases at V and 1 base at J, with 11 bases between the two ends. The CDR3 totals 15 residues. CDR3 nucleotide sequence: TGCAGCGTTGAAGATCTGGGTAAGGGCACAGATACGCAGTATTTT. Amino acids: CSVEDLGKGTDTQYF.

This clonotype was observed a handful of times. The V and J genes are TRBV20-1 and TRBJ1-5; 7 bases line up with TRBD1. The germline V gene encodes CDR1 DFQATT and CDR2 SNEGSKA (reference sequence). The J segment lost 3 bases and the V segment lost 3 bases, leaving 8 bases of the junction unmatched. The length of the CDR3 is 15 residues. CDR3 protein: CSARSGQAFNQPQHF. The CDR3 DNA sequence: TGCAGTGCTAGGTCAGGACAGGCTTTCAATCAGCCCCAGCATTTT.

The sample holds a few counts of this clonotype. This rearrangement joins TRBV7-2 to TRBJ1-1; D is perhaps TRBD1 (5 bases). The germline gives CDR1 SGHTA, CDR2 FQGNSA. This CDR3 comprises 14 residues. The V end was cut by 7 bases, the J end by 1 base, with 13 bases between. CDR3 loop: CASTLGQANTEAFF. The CDR3, as DNA: TGTGCCAGCACCCTCGGACAAGCGAACACTGAAGCTTTCTTT.

The gene calls are TRBV6-5 and TRBJ2-1; 7 bases agree with TRBD2. The ends lost 4 bases at V and 8 bases at J; junction bases unmatched: 5. Germline CDR1 MNHEY, CDR2 SVGAGI. This CDR3 is built from 13 residues. CDR3 sequence: CASSSPGGYEQFF. DNA of the CDR3: TGTGCCAGCAGTTCCCCGGGAGGCTATGAGCAGTTCTTC.

This chain connects TRBV6-5 to TRBJ2-5, with D perhaps TRBD1 (7 bases). This CDR3 spans 16 amino acids. The germline CDR1 and CDR2 sequences are MNHEY and SVGAGI. The V and J ends lost 2 bases and 4 bases respectively, with 17 bases between them. The CDR3 DNA sequence: TGTGCCAGCAGTTACCGGTGGAGGGGGCTTGGAGAGACCCAGTACTTC. Translation gives CASSYRWRGLGETQYF.

This clonotype was recorded many times. The chain is built from TRBV6-6 and TRBJ2-1; 9 positions match TRBD1. The CDR3 extends over 14 amino acids. Per germline, CDR1 MNHNY and CDR2 SVGAGI (reference sequence). V lost 6 bases and J lost 7; bases outside the gene matches: 7. The CDR3 coding sequence is TGTGCCAGCAGATCCACAGGGGGCGAGAATGAGCAGTTCTTC. This encodes CASRSTGGENEQFF.

The rearrangement uses TRBV6-5 and TRBJ2-1; TRBD1 matches 11 bases. J gave up 8 bases and V 5 bases, and 5 bases lay outside the gene matches. The V gene's germline CDR1 is MNHEY and CDR2 SVGAGI. This CDR3 is built from 14 residues. CDR3 nucleotide sequence: TGTGCCAGCAGTGGGACAGGGGGAGTGTATGAGCAGTTCTTC. Translated: CASSGTGGVYEQFF.

This clonotype was counted a few times. The rearrangement uses TRBV7-2 and TRBJ1-5, with TRBD1 matching over 7 bases. Per germline, CDR1 SGHTA and CDR2 FQGNSA. With 5 bases clipped from V and 2 bases from J, the junction kept 6 bases outside the gene matches. The CDR3 spans 15 residues. The CDR3 DNA sequence: TGTGCCAGCAGCCAAGGACAGGTGGGCAATCAGCCCCAGCATTTT. Translating it yields CASSQGQVGNQPQHF.

CDR3 bases: TGCGCCAGCAGCCAAGATTCAAACGGGGGGCTATACAATGAGCAGTTCTTC. Its translation is CASSQDSNGGLYNEQFF. This chain connects TRBV4-3 to TRBJ2-1; weak D call: TRBD2 (7 bases). Trimming took off 0 bases at V and 4 bases at J, with 16 bases between the two ends. This CDR3 is 17 amino acids long. Per germline, CDR1 LGHNA and CDR2 YSLEER.

This CDR3 reads CASSYQVAVNNEQFF. CDR3 coding DNA: TGTGCCAGCAGTTACCAGGTAGCGGTGAACAATGAGCAGTTCTTC. The rearrangement uses TRBV6-5 and TRBJ2-1, with D possibly TRBD2 on 6 matching bases. This CDR3 spans 15 amino acids. Germline V gene sequence: CDR1 MNHEY, CDR2 SVGAGI. V was cut by 2 bases and J by 5 bases, with 13 bases left in between.